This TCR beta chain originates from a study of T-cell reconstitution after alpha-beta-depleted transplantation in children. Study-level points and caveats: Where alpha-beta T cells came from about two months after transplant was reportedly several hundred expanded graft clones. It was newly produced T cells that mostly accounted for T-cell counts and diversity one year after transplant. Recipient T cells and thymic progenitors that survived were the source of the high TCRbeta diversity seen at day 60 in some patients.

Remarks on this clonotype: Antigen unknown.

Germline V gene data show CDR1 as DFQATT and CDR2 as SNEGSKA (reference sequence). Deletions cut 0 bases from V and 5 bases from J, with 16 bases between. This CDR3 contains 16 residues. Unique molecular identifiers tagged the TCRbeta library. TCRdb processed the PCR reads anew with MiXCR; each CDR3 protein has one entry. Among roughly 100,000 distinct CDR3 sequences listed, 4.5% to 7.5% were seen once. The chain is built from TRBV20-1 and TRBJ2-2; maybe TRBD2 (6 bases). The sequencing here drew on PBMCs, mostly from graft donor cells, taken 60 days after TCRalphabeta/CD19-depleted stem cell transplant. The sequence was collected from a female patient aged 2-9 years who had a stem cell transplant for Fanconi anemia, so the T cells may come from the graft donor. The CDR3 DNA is TGCAGTGCTAGAGATAGGCCAGGGACTGAGACCGGGGAGCTGTTTTTT. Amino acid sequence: CSARDRPGTETGELFF.